This TCR beta chain is from a study of OX40 agonist ivuxolimab in advanced cancers. About the research overall: People in dose escalation had one of these cancers: hepatocellular carcinoma, melanoma, renal cell or head and neck cancer. General study findings and limits: Clonal expansion from baseline to week 6 occurred in both CD4+ and CD8+ T cells. With doses of 0.1-3.0 mg/kg, partial responders showed among the lowest clonal expansion. Average numbers of expanded clones were greater in CD8+ T cells than in CD4+.

The data were produced by immunoSEQ multiplex PCR, yet TCRdb's version contains in-frame clones alone and is incomplete. The sample lists about 77,000 clones, around 85% occurring once. A few counts support this clone. As yet, its antigen is unknown. J gave up 11 bases and V 1 base, and 4 bases lay outside the gene matches. In germline, CDR1 is SGHTA, CDR2 FQGNSA. This CDR3 comprises 12 residues. This chain connects TRBV7-2 to TRBJ1-1, with 7 positions matching TRBD1. Sample: CD4+ or CD8+ T cells sorted from blood, taken in a trial of the OX40 agonist ivuxolimab. This TCR was recovered from an adult with an advanced solid tumor such as melanoma, head and neck, liver or kidney cancer. The CDR3 region has the DNA TGTGCCAGCAGCTTAGTCGACAGGGATGCTTTCTTT. Translated, it gives CASSLVDRDAFF.